Shown below are 17 T cell receptor beta chains from a single sample sequenced in a study of shared clonotypes between healthy human individuals. The assay was immunoSEQ multiplex PCR, and TCRdb's table has in-frame clones only and misses some. The table has hundreds of thousands of clones, 95% to 98% seen once. The sequencing sample was made of naive CD4+ T cells sorted from blood. Documented subset: CD45RA+ positively selected. The source is a woman aged 25-40 years in good health.

This chain's CDR3 is CASIRGTGAYEQYF. The CDR3 coding sequence is TGTGCCAGCATCCGAGGGACAGGGGCCTACGAGCAGTACTTC. J is TRBJ2-7 and V is TRBV2, with TRBD1 matching 10 bases. Germline assignment: CDR1 SNHLY and CDR2 FYNNEI. Trimming removed 7 bases from V and 2 bases from J; junction bases left unmatched: 5. The CDR3 covers 14 residues.

The genes are TRBV6-4 and TRBJ2-1; TRBD2 matches 8 bases. The germline V gene has CDR1 MRHNA and CDR2 SNTAGT. The V and J ends lost 2 bases and 7 bases, in that order; junction bases with no gene match: 16. The CDR3 has 18 residues. This CDR3 is CASSDGTGKVSSGNEQFF. CDR3 coding DNA: TGTGCCAGCAGTGACGGTACTGGGAAGGTTTCTAGCGGGAATGAGCAGTTCTTC.

Worth noting for this clone: The sample contains more than one DNA sequence encoding this CDR3. V usage is TRBV28 and J usage is TRBJ2-7; 12 nucleotides match TRBD2. Germline V gene sequence: CDR1 MDHEN, CDR2 SYDVKM. V lost 6 bases to trimming and J lost 1 base; unmatched junction nucleotides: 1. This CDR3 has 14 residues. CDR3 loop: CASRTSGSSYEQYF. The CDR3 DNA sequence: TGTGCCAGCAGGACTAGCGGGAGTTCCTACGAGCAGTACTTC.

The chain uses TRBV5-1 and TRBJ1-5, with D perhaps matching TRBD1 (5 bases). The CDR3 sequence is 16 residues long. V shed 0 bases and J shed 0 bases, with 10 bases lying between them. Germline V lookup: CDR1 SGHRS, CDR2 YFSETQ. The CDR3 reads CASSLAPGSSNQPQHF. The CDR3, as DNA: TGCGCCAGCAGCTTGGCCCCAGGGAGTAGCAATCAGCCCCAGCATTTT.

The chain combines TRBV4-1 with TRBJ1-2; D possibly corresponds to TRBD1 (5 bases). The CDR3 has 16 amino acids. The V and J ends lost 1 base and 4 bases respectively, with 16 bases between them. CDR1 is MGHRA and CDR2 is YSYEKL in the germline V gene. The CDR3 DNA reads as TGCGCCAGCAGCCAAGCTTCCACAGGAGCTATCTATGGCTACACCTTC. Encoded protein: CASSQASTGAIYGYTF.

The V call is TRBV5-1, the J call TRBJ1-4, with D uncertain. In germline, CDR1 is SGHRS, CDR2 YFSETQ. Between the trimmed V and J ends, which lost 0 bases and 8 bases, there was a span of 14 bases. The CDR3 has 15 amino acids. The CDR3 DNA is TGCGCCAGCAGCTTGGAGACGGGAGCGGACGAAAAACTGTTTTTT. It is translated as CASSLETGADEKLFF.

CDR3 in DNA: TGCAGCGTTGTAGGCGGGAGCACTAGCACAGATACGCAGTATTTT. This codes for CSVVGGSTSTDTQYF. The chain employs TRBV29-1 and TRBJ2-3, with TRBD2 matching 7 bases. V lost 4 bases to trimming and J lost 0 bases; unmatched junction nucleotides: 7. Germline CDR1 reads SQVTM; CDR2 reads ANQGSEA. The CDR3 is 15 residues long.

This chain joins TRBV29-1 and TRBJ2-7, with 7 positions matching TRBD1. V lost 3 bases, J lost 7 bases, and 6 bases stayed unmatched. The CDR3 length is 12 residues. Germline CDR1 and CDR2: SQVTM and ANQGSEA. The CDR3 bases are TGCAGCGTTGACTTCAACAGGGGTGAGCAGTACTTC. Amino acid sequence: CSVDFNRGEQYF.

This rearrangement joins TRBV5-1 to TRBJ1-4; maybe TRBD1 (5 bases). The CDR3 covers 16 residues. The germline V gene encodes CDR1 SGHRS and CDR2 YFSETQ. V shed 4 bases and J shed 0 bases, with 13 bases lying between them. The CDR3 spells CASSPSEGPTNEKLFF. Written as DNA, the CDR3 is TGCGCCAGCAGCCCATCCGAGGGACCAACTAATGAAAAACTGTTTTTT.

The chain uses TRBV21-1 and TRBJ2-1; the D call in the table, TRBD2, was not verified against the DNA. TRBV21-1 is termed a pseudogene. The CDR3 length is 13 residues. CDR3 sequence: CASRGERASEQFF. CDR3 nucleotides: TGTGCCAGCAGGGGCGAGAGGGCCAGCGAGCAGTTCTTC.

CDR3 DNA: TGTGCCAGCAGCTCCGGGGGGAAGGCGAATGAGCAGTTCTTC. Translated, it gives CASSSGGKANEQFF. The chain has TRBV7-9 and TRBJ2-1, with TRBD2 matching 7 bases. Trimming cost V 4 bases and J 7 bases; bases outside gene matches: 7. The CDR3 totals 14 residues. Per the germline V gene, CDR1 is SEHNR and CDR2 is FQNEAQ (reference sequence).

This clone was counted a single time. The rearrangement joins TRBV10-1 to TRBJ2-4; D perhaps matches TRBD2 (6 bases). V was trimmed by 0 bases and J by 6 bases, leaving 21 bases between them. The CDR3 is 18 residues long. Germline-derived CDR1 and CDR2 are WNHNN and SYGVQD (reference sequence). CDR3 region: CASSESVGGDPRRNIQYF. DNA of the CDR3: TGCGCCAGCAGTGAGTCAGTCGGCGGGGATCCGCGACGAAACATTCAGTACTTC.

The chain employs TRBV27 and TRBJ1-5, with D possibly being TRBD1 (6 bases). Deletions cut 5 bases from V and 0 bases from J, with 17 bases between. The germline V gene encodes CDR1 MNHEY and CDR2 SMNVEV (reference sequence). The CDR3 has 17 residues. For the CDR3, the DNA is TGTGCCAGCAGTACAAGTGGACAGTCCTATAGCAATCAGCCCCAGCATTTT. Protein sequence: CASSTSGQSYSNQPQHF.

This clone was seen a handful of times. The rearrangement uses TRBV11-2 and TRBJ2-7; 8 nucleotides line up with TRBD1. The CDR3 is 15 residues long. Germline V gene lookup returns CDR1 SGHAT and CDR2 FQNNGV. V gave up 3 bases and J gave up 2 bases; unmatched junction bases: 6. CDR3 in amino acids: CASSFTTGDAYEQYF. CDR3 in DNA: TGTGCCAGCAGCTTTACGACAGGGGACGCCTACGAGCAGTACTTC.

The chain joins TRBV28 to TRBJ2-3, with D perhaps matching TRBD1 (5 bases). This CDR3 region has 16 residues. From germline, CDR1 is MDHEN and CDR2 SYDVKM. Trimming cost V 5 bases and J 2 bases, with 17 bases left between them. The CDR3 nucleotides are TGTGCCAGCAGTGACGCCAGGGCCCCCCACACAGATACGCAGTATTTT. It codes for CASSDARAPHTDTQYF.

This chain's CDR3 is CASSALNEQYF. CDR3 DNA sequence: TGCGCCAGCAGCGCCCTTAACGAGCAGTACTTC. The rearrangement uses TRBV5-1 and TRBJ2-7; D uncertain. The germline V gene has CDR1 SGHRS and CDR2 YFSETQ. V was pared by 4 bases and J by 5 bases, with 7 bases between. The CDR3 is 11 amino acids.

V gene TRBV2 combines with J gene TRBJ1-4; D is undetermined. The V gene's germline CDR1 is SNHLY and CDR2 FYNNEI. The germline V and J ends were trimmed by 6 bases and 2 bases, with 10 bases remaining between them. This CDR3 spans 14 amino acids. The CDR3 is CASRAIITNEKLFF. In DNA form, the CDR3 reads TGTGCCAGCAGGGCAATTATCACTAATGAAAAACTGTTTTTT. Variable domain in full (rest from reference TRBV2 and TRBJ1-4): EPEVTQTPSHQVTQMGQEVILRCVPISNHLYFYWYRQILGQKVEFLVSFYNNEISEKSEIFDDQFSVERPDGSNFTLKIRSTKLEDSAMYFCASRAIITNEKLFFGSGTQLSVL.